The TCR beta chain described here comes from a study of T-cell memory formation after mild COVID-19. General study points: Some clones that responded turned up in pre-infection memory, which suggests that cross-reactive memory joined in. Clonal second-wave expansions that peaked on day 37 had unconfirmed SARS-CoV-2 specificity. Clones shrinking from day 15 to 85 showed even CD4/CD8 mixes; later expanders tilted CD4+. CM and EM subsets held most contracting CD4+ clones; EMRA held CD8+ ones.

This clonotype was found many times. No antigen is known for it. One entry per CDR3 protein, called by TCRdb with MiXCR from the 5' RACE reads. The repertoire consists of approximately 270,000 distinct CDR3 sequences, with about a sixth occurring once and the leading ten covering less than 30%. This CDR3 region has 17 residues. CDR1 is MGHRA and CDR2 is YSYEKL in the germline V gene. V lost 3 bases and J 2 bases, leaving 17 bases between the germline ends. The TCR comes from a young man who had mild COVID-19 (a few samples of this study predate the infection). Cell type and time point are not known. The sequenced sample was PBMCs or a T cell subset sorted from them (not recorded which). The rearrangement uses TRBV4-1 and TRBJ1-5; D is unclear. CDR3 residues: CASSHPKGLGGNQPQHF. CDR3 nucleotides: TGCGCCAGCAGCCACCCGAAGGGTCTAGGAGGCAATCAGCCCCAGCATTTT.